The subject of this entry is one T cell receptor beta chain. Its specificity is unknown. This sample was included in a study of T cell responses to AZD1222 COVID-19 vaccine. Study-level results: Baseline seropositivity occurred in only six or seven AZD1222 recipients. Sampled repertoires all dated from after the peak T cell response. When two AZD1222 doses had been given, Spike-specific TCR breadth and depth rose. Unmutated variant regions are reportedly targeted by nearly half of spike-specific TCRs.

Trimming shortened V by 0 bases and J by 4 bases, and 7 bases separated the two germline ends. The CDR3 length is 13 residues. CDR1 MNHEY and CDR2 SVGAGI come from the germline V gene. Repertoires were generated with immunoSEQ multiplex PCR, while TCRdb's copy carries only in-frame clones and drops some. Among about 220,000 clones, around 93% were seen once, and the ten largest hold 1%. The gene calls are TRBV6-5 and TRBJ2-7; D not certain. This clonotype originated in an adult in good health. The sequences come from peripheral blood, collected on day 0 of MenACWY control vaccination. The CDR3 spells CASSYSVRYEQYF. For the CDR3, the DNA is TGTGCCAGCAGTTACTCGGTTCGTTACGAGCAGTACTTC.